Presented here are 17 T cell receptor beta chains from one specimen sequenced in a study of type 1 regulatory T cells. Their recognized antigens are unknown. TCRdb ran MiXCR on the reads and lists one entry per CDR3 protein. The sample has about 68,000 distinct CDR3 sequences; 63% are singletons. What was sequenced was cultured T cells, either the whole culture or a sorted T cell fraction (not recorded which). Sample subset: Tr1-enriched cell product generated in vitro against host alloantigens. All receptors come from a human donor in good health.

Of note for this clonotype: A single base separates this from a much larger clone, so it may be a read error. The chain combines TRBV6-6 with TRBJ2-5; no definite D call. Germline values: CDR1 MNHNY, CDR2 SVGAGI (reference sequence). Trimming cost V 4 bases and J 3 bases, with 18 bases left between them. This CDR3 has 16 residues. The CDR3 here is CASSFRPPRGEETQYF. DNA for the CDR3: TGTGCCAGCAGTTTCCGACCCCCTCGCGGAGAAGAGACCCAGTACTTC.

The sample holds a few counts of this clonotype. The rearrangement uses TRBV7-8 and TRBJ2-1, with 16 bases that match TRBD2. The CDR3 loop spans 19 amino acids. Per germline, CDR1 SGHVS and CDR2 FQNEAQ. V lost 6 bases to trimming and J lost 6 bases; unmatched junction nucleotides: 14. The CDR3 sequence is CASSFAGTSGREGTNEQFF. DNA for the CDR3: TGTGCCAGCAGTTTTGCCGGGACTAGCGGGAGGGAAGGGACCAATGAGCAGTTCTTC.

The V gene is TRBV20-1, the J gene TRBJ2-5, with 7 nucleotides matching TRBD2. The trim removed 5 bases at V and 5 bases at J, leaving 8 bases unmatched. The length of the CDR3 is 13 residues. Germline V gives CDR1 DFQATT, CDR2 SNEGSKA (reference sequence). The CDR3 loop reads CSAGEGWYETQYF. The CDR3 DNA follows: TGCAGTGCTGGGGAGGGCTGGTATGAGACCCAGTACTTC.

The chain is built from TRBV9 and TRBJ2-1, with D perhaps given as TRBD1 or TRBD2 (5 bases each). Looked up from germline, CDR1 is SGDLS and CDR2 is YYNGEE. Trimming cost V 2 bases and J 0 bases, with 9 bases left between them. This CDR3 is 15 amino acids long. The CDR3 reads CASSVGTNSYNEQFF. CDR3 bases: TGTGCCAGCAGCGTTGGGACCAACTCCTACAATGAGCAGTTCTTC.

The chain carries TRBV20-1 and TRBJ2-7; 8 bases line up with TRBD2. CDR3 length: 14 residues. The trim removed 6 bases at V and 0 bases at J, leaving 7 bases unmatched. Germline V gene data show CDR1 as DFQATT and CDR2 as SNEGSKA (reference sequence). The CDR3 loop reads CSAPLAGPSYEQYF. The DNA for the CDR3 is TGCAGTGCGCCCTTAGCGGGACCCTCCTACGAGCAGTACTTC.

The genes are TRBV7-8 and TRBJ1-5; 10 positions agree with TRBD1. CDR3 length equals 19 residues. Trimming took 5 bases from V and 4 from J; bases not matched to a gene: 17. Germline CDR1 SGHVS, CDR2 FQNEAQ. The CDR3 sequence is CASSLTVLGGTGVNQPQHF. DNA for the CDR3: TGTGCCAGCAGCCTCACGGTGCTCGGCGGGACAGGGGTAAATCAGCCCCAGCATTTT.

V is TRBV20-1 and J is TRBJ2-3, with TRBD2 matching 8 bases. Germline V gene sequence: CDR1 DFQATT, CDR2 SNEGSKA (reference sequence). Germline trimming cut 0 bases from V and 0 bases from J; bases unmatched to any gene: 5. The CDR3 sequence is 16 residues long. CDR3 nucleotide sequence: TGCAGTGCTAGAGATTCCAGCGGGAGTAGCACAGATACGCAGTATTTT. Residues: CSARDSSGSSTDTQYF.

The chain joins TRBV7-2 to TRBJ2-7, with 11 bases matching TRBD2. J gave up 5 bases and V 4 bases, and 13 bases lay outside the gene matches. Germline CDR1 SGHTA, CDR2 FQGNSA. The CDR3 sequence is 17 residues long. CDR3 protein: CASSSTVGLAGGNEQYF. CDR3 nucleotide sequence: TGTGCCAGCAGCTCCACCGTCGGGCTAGCGGGAGGAAACGAGCAGTACTTC. Filled out from reference TRBV7-2 and TRBJ2-7, the complete variable domain reads GAGVSQSPSNKVTEKGKDVELRCDPISGHTALYWYRQSLGQGLEFLIYFQGNSAPDKSGLPSDRFSAERTGGSVSTLTIQRTQQEDSAVYLCASSSTVGLAGGNEQYFGPGTRLTVT.

This clonotype turned up a few times. The chain combines TRBV19 with TRBJ2-7; possibly TRBD1 for D (5 bases). This CDR3 region has 14 residues. Germline CDR1 LNHDA, CDR2 SQIVND (reference sequence). Trimming shortened V by 4 bases and J by 2 bases, and 12 bases separated the two germline ends. The CDR3 DNA follows: TGTGCCAGTAGTAAAGACAGAGAAGCCTACGAGCAGTACTTC. Translating gives CASSKDREAYEQYF.

This clonotype turned up a few times. The J gene is TRBJ2-1, the V gene TRBV7-9, with D unclear. The CDR3 is made up of 13 amino acids. Germline V gives CDR1 SEHNR, CDR2 FQNEAQ (reference sequence). The V end lost 7 bases, the J end lost 5 bases, and 12 bases lay between the germline ends. In DNA, the CDR3 is TGTGCCAGCACCCCAAGACCCCACAATGAGCAGTTCTTC. As protein: CASTPRPHNEQFF.

J is TRBJ1-5 and V is TRBV2, with no clear D. Germline-derived CDR1 and CDR2 are SNHLY and FYNNEI. Trimming took 5 bases from V and 3 from J, leaving 5 bases between them. CDR3 size: 12 residues. The CDR3 sequence is CASSNFNQPQHF. CDR3 nucleotides: TGTGCCAGCAGTAACTTCAATCAGCCCCAGCATTTT.

Worth noting for this clonotype: A read error is possible here, since a much larger clone lies one base away. The V call is TRBV6-1, the J call TRBJ1-1; no firm D call. V was cut by 8 bases and J by 2 bases, with 15 bases left in between. In germline, CDR1 is MNHNS, CDR2 SASEGT. This CDR3 is 14 amino acids long. CDR3 amino acids: CASGVLTANTEAFF. CDR3 nucleotides: TGTGCCAGCGGTGTTTTGACCGCTAACACTGAAGCTTTCTTT.

This clonotype was detected only a few times. This chain joins TRBV9 and TRBJ2-7; 12 bases line up with TRBD2. V lost 4 bases and J lost 6; bases outside the gene matches: 8. Per germline, CDR1 SGDLS and CDR2 YYNGEE. This CDR3 is 15 amino acids long. The CDR3, as DNA: TGTGCCAGCAGCCCCATGGGACTAGCGGGTCCCGAGCAGTACTTC. This sequence encodes CASSPMGLAGPEQYF.

The V call is TRBV20-1, the J call TRBJ1-5; D may be TRBD1 (6 bases). The V end lost 5 bases, the J end lost 3 bases, and 17 bases lay between the germline ends. Per the germline V gene, CDR1 is DFQATT and CDR2 is SNEGSKA (reference sequence). There are 15 residues in the CDR3. The CDR3, as DNA: TGCAGTGCTCGCAAACCGGGACAAGTCAATCAGCCCCAGCATTTT. This translates into CSARKPGQVNQPQHF.

The sample holds one count of this clonotype. The chain combines TRBV9 with TRBJ2-5; TRBD2 matches at 14 bases. Germline V lookup: CDR1 SGDLS, CDR2 YYNGEE. The CDR3 is 19 residues long. J gave up 4 bases and V 2 bases, and 13 bases lay outside the gene matches. The CDR3 sequence: CASSVSVGLAGGVGETQYF. The CDR3 DNA reads as TGTGCCAGCAGCGTTTCCGTTGGACTAGCGGGAGGAGTAGGAGAGACCCAGTACTTC.

The rearrangement uses TRBV6-1 and TRBJ2-3; the D gene is possibly TRBD1 (6 bases). The germline gives CDR1 MNHNS, CDR2 SASEGT. Trimming cost V 6 bases and J 0 bases, with 13 bases left between them. The CDR3 spans 15 residues. The CDR3 DNA sequence: TGTGCCAGCAGGTTAACAGGGACGAGCACAGATACGCAGTATTTT. Its protein is CASRLTGTSTDTQYF.

This chain uses TRBV3-1 with TRBJ2-2, with TRBD2 as a possible D gene (5 bases). CDR3 length: 16 amino acids. The ends were cut back, 2 bases at V and 7 bases at J, with 17 bases in the middle. The V gene's germline CDR1 is LGHDT and CDR2 YNNKEL (reference sequence). The CDR3 protein is CASSQSGNENGGELFF. The CDR3 bases are TGTGCCAGCAGCCAATCCGGGAATGAGAACGGCGGGGAGCTGTTTTTT.